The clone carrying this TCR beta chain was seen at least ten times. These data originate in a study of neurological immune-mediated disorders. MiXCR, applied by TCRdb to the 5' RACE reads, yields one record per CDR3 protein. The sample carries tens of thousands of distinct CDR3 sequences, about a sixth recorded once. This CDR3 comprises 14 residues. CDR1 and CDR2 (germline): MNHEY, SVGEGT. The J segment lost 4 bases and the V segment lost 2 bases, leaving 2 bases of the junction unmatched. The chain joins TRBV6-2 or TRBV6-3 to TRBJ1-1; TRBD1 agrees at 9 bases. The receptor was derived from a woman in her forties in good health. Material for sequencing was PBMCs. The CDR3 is CASSYQQGATEAFF. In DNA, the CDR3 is TGTGCCAGCAGTTACCAACAGGGGGCCACTGAAGCTTTCTTT.